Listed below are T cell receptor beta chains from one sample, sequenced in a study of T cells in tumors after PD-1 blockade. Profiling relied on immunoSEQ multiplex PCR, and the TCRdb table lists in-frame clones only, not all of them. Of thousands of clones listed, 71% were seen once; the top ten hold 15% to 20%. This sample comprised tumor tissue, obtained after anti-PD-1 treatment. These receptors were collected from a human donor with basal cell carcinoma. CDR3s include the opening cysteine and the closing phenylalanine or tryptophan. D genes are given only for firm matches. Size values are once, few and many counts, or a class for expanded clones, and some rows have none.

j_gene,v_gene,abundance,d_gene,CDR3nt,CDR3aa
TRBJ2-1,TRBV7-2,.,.,TGTGCCAGCAGCTCGTCTGGGACGTCCTCCTACAATGAGCAGTTCTTC,CASSSSGTSSYNEQFF
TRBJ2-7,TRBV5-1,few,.,TGCGCCAGCAGCTTTACTCAGGGGTCCTACGAGCAGTACTTC,CASSFTQGSYEQYF
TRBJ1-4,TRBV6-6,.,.,TGTGCCAGCAGTGATAGACGGATAACTAATGAAAAACTGTTTTTT,CASSDRRITNEKLFF
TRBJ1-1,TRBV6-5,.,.,TGTGCCAGCATCCCGGCACCCGTGTCCCCTTACGCTTTCTTT,CASIPAPVSPYAFF
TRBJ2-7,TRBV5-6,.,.,TGTGCCAGCAGCTTGGGGGACGAGCAGTACTTC,CASSLGDEQYF
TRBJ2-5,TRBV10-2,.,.,TGCGCCAGCACCCCGAACAGGGTCGGGGAGACCCAGTACTTC,CASTPNRVGETQYF
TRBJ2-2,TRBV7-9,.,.,TGTGCCAGCAGTTTTTTGGGCACCGGGGAGCTGTTTTTT,CASSFLGTGELFF
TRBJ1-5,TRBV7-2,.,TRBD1,TGTGCCAGCAGCTCCGGACAGGGAGTTCAGCCCCAGCATTTT,CASSSGQGVQPQHF
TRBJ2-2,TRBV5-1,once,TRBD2,TGCGCCAGCAGCTTGCCCGGGGGGAAAGGCGGGGAGCTGTTTTTT,CASSLPGGKGGELFF
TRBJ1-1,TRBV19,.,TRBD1,TGTGCCAGTAGTATCGGGACAGCCACTGAAGCTTTCTTT,CASSIGTATEAFF
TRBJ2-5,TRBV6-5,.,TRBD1,TGTGCCAGCAGTCGGGACAGGGAGGCCAGAGAGACCCAGTACTTC,CASSRDREARETQYF
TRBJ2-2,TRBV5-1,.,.,TGCGCCAGCAGCTTGGCAGGGGGGAAAGGCGGGGAGCTGTTTTTT,CASSLAGGKGGELFF
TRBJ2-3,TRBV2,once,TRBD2,TGTGCCAGCAACTACTGGACTAGCGGGGGGCGGGGCACAGATACGCAGTATTTT,CASNYWTSGGRGTDTQYF
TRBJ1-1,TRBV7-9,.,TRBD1,TGTGCCAGCAGCTTAATGAGACAGGGTGAAGCTTTCTTT,CASSLMRQGEAFF
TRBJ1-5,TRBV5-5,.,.,TGTGCCAGCAGCTTGCAAGAAAGACAGCCCCAGCATTTT,CASSLQERQPQHF
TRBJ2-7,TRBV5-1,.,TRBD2,TGCGCCAGCAGCTTGGGCGGGGGCGAGCAGTACTTC,CASSLGGGEQYF
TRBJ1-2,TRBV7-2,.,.,TGTGCCAGCAGCTCGACAGTCTATGGCTACACCTTC,CASSSTVYGYTF
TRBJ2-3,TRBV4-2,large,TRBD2,TGTGCCAGCAGCCCGAAGACTAGCGGGGGGGCAGATACGCAGTATTTT,CASSPKTSGGADTQYF
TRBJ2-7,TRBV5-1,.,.,TGCGCCAGCACGGACAGCTACGAGCAGTACTTC,CASTDSYEQYF
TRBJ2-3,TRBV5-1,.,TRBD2,TGCGCCAGCACCACCGGGTCGGCGGGGGGCAAAGATACGCAGTATTTT,CASTTGSAGGKDTQYF
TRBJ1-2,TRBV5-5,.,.,TGTGCCAGCACCTCCTCGCTTCCAGGGAACTATGGCTACACCTTC,CASTSSLPGNYGYTF
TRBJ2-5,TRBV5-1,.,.,TGCGCCAGCAGCTTGGGGGGCGGAAACCAAGAGACCCAGTACTTC,CASSLGGGNQETQYF
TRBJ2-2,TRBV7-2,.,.,TGTGCCAGTAGTCGGACTATGGCGAACACCGGGGAGCTGTTTTTT,CASSRTMANTGELFF
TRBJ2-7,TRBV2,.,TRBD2,TGTGCCAGCAGTGAATGGGGGGGCGAGCAGTACTTC,CASSEWGGEQYF
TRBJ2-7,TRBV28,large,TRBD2,TGTGCCAGCAGCCCTGCCCCTTGGACTAGCGGCCACGAGCAGTACTTC,CASSPAPWTSGHEQYF
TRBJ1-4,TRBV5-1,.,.,TGCGCCAGCAGCTTCGGCCCCGCAACTAATGAAAAACTGTTTTTT,CASSFGPATNEKLFF
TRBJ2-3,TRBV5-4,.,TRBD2,TGTGCCAGCAGCCACGGGGCGGGACTAGCATCGGCAGATACGCAGTATTTT,CASSHGAGLASADTQYF
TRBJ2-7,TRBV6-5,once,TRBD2,TGTGCCAGCAGTTACTCGGGAGGGATCTCCTACGAGCAGTACTTC,CASSYSGGISYEQYF
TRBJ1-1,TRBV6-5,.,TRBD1,TGTGCCAGCAGTTACTCTTCGACAGGGTTCACTGAAGCTTTCTTT,CASSYSSTGFTEAFF
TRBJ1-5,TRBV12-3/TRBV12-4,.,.,TGTGCCAGCAGTTTCGACAGCGGTCAGCCCCAGCATTTT,CASSFDSGQPQHF
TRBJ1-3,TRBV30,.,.,TGTGCCTGGAGTGTCCTCGGGGTAGGAAACACCATATATTTT,CAWSVLGVGNTIYF
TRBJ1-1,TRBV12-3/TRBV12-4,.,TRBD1,TGTGCCAGCAGTCGCCGGGACAGGCTGGAAGCTTTCTTT,CASSRRDRLEAFF
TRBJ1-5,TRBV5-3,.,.,TGTGCCAGAAGCTTGGGACAGCTCAATCAGCCCCAGCATTTT,CARSLGQLNQPQHF
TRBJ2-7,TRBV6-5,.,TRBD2,TGTGCCTGGGGGGGGACGGAGCCCTACGAGCAGTACTTC,CAWGGTEPYEQYF
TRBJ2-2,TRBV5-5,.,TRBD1,TGTGCCAGCAGCTTACAGGGGGCTGGGGAGCTGTTTTTT,CASSLQGAGELFF
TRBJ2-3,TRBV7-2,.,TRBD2,TGTGCCAGCACGCCCCAGGGGACTAGCGGCACAGATACGCAGTATTTT,CASTPQGTSGTDTQYF
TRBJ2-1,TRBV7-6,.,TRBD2,TGTGCCAGCAGCAAATGGACTAGCCCGTATGAGCAGTTCTTC,CASSKWTSPYEQFF
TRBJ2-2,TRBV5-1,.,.,TGCGCCAGCAGCCTAAACACCGGGGAGCTGTTTTTT,CASSLNTGELFF
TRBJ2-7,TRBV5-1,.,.,TGCGCCAGCAGTTCCGGACCCGGGACGGCCTCCTACGAGCAGTACTTC,CASSSGPGTASYEQYF